The entry below describes one TCR beta chain. This sample is part of a study of shared clonotypes between healthy human individuals. In the study overall: The plates for each donor numbered three CD4 naive, three CD4 memory, two CD8 naive and one CD8 memory.

Assay runs were performed at deep level. The repertoire was sequenced with immunoSEQ multiplex PCR; TCRdb's copy has only in-frame clones and lacks some. The sample contains around 2.5 million clones, 93% of which appear only once. After removal of 5 bases from V and 0 bases from J, the junction contained 12 bases not matched to a gene. CDR3 size: 18 residues. The germline V gene encodes CDR1 LNHDA and CDR2 SQIVND (reference sequence). The rearrangement uses TRBV19 and TRBJ2-5; 10 bases fit TRBD2. The specimen sequenced was naive CD4+ T cells from PBMCs. As for subset: CD45RA+ positively selected. The TCR originated in a man aged 18 to 30 in good health. Some clones in this sample may be carry-over from other donors' samples. The CDR3 sequence is CASSGALAGPPYQETQYF. In DNA, the CDR3 is TGTGCCAGTAGTGGGGCACTAGCGGGGCCCCCGTACCAAGAGACCCAGTACTTC.